Presented here are 26 T cell receptor beta chains from one specimen sequenced in a study of blood T cell repertoires in COVID-19. Assay: immunoSEQ multiplex PCR; the TCRdb copy retains only in-frame clones and omits some. Of 250,000 to 300,000 clones listed, around nine tenths are singletons. Material for sequencing was PBMCs or T cells enriched from blood (not recorded which). These receptors came from an older woman in a cohort exposed to, infected with or recovered from COVID-19 (not recorded which).

Turning to this clone: One end of the junction is discordant with germline, which a read error may explain. V gene TRBV5-4 combines with J gene TRBJ2-5; 14 bases map to TRBD2. CDR3 length: 19 amino acids. Germline assignment: CDR1 SGHNT and CDR2 YYREEE (reference sequence). CDR3 protein: CASSPRRRTSGRFTETRYF. CDR3 bases: TGTGCCAGCAGCCCGCGAAGACGGACTAGCGGGAGGTTCACGGAGACCCGGTACTTC.

The V call is TRBV7-8, the J call TRBJ2-7, with 9 bases aligning to TRBD1. The germline gives CDR1 SGHVS, CDR2 FQNEAQ. The V gene end was trimmed by 7 bases and the J gene end by 4 bases; junction bases not matched to a gene: 5. The CDR3 has 13 residues. The CDR3 reads CASIPDRGYEQYF. The CDR3 nucleotides read TGTGCCAGCATCCCAGACAGGGGGTACGAGCAGTACTTC. Supplemented by reference TRBV7-8 and TRBJ2-7, the full variable domain reads GAGVSQSPRYKVAKRGQDVALRCDPISGHVSLFWYQQALGQGPEFLTYFQNEAQLDKSGLPSDRFFAERPEGSVSTLKIQRTQQEDSAVYLCASIPDRGYEQYFGPGTRLTVT.

The chain combines TRBV4-3 with TRBJ2-7; D unclear. Between the trimmed V and J ends, which lost 0 bases and 3 bases, there was a span of 6 bases. The V gene's germline CDR1 is LGHNA and CDR2 YSLEER. The CDR3 spans 13 residues. The CDR3 bases are TGCGCCAGCAGCCAAGACACAGACTACGAGCAGTACTTC. Translating gives CASSQDTDYEQYF.

The chain couples TRBV9 to TRBJ2-1; the match to TRBD2 covers 9 bases. This CDR3 contains 15 residues. CDR1 SGDLS and CDR2 YYNGEE come from the germline V gene. J was trimmed by 6 bases and V by 4 bases; bases with no gene match: 8. The CDR3 DNA is TGTGCCAGCAGCTTAGATAGCGGGAGTGTCAATGAGCAGTTCTTC. Encoded protein: CASSLDSGSVNEQFF.

This clone was counted once. This chain links TRBV11-3 with TRBJ2-1; D call uncertain. The germline V and J ends were trimmed by 1 base and 6 bases, with 16 bases remaining between them. Per the germline V gene, CDR1 is SGHNT and CDR2 is YENEEA. The CDR3 length is 16 residues. As DNA, the CDR3 is TGTGCCAGCAGCTTAGGCCCTAACCTGCCACTCAATGAGCAGTTCTTC. Translated, it gives CASSLGPNLPLNEQFF.

The chain employs TRBV5-8 and TRBJ2-5; tentatively, D is TRBD2 (5 bases). Per germline, CDR1 SGHTS and CDR2 YDEGEE. CDR3 size: 14 residues. The V end lost 9 bases, the J end lost 2 bases, and 17 bases lay between the germline ends. The CDR3 sequence is CATFGLAAQETQYF. CDR3 DNA: TGTGCCACTTTTGGACTCGCGGCTCAAGAGACCCAGTACTTC.

The genes are TRBV7-2 and TRBJ2-7; TRBD2 agrees at 10 bases. V dropped 6 bases and J dropped 7; count of bases not matched to a gene: 9. CDR3 length: 14 amino acids. Per the germline V gene, CDR1 is SGHTA and CDR2 is FQGNSA. CDR3 nucleotides: TGTGCCAGCAGATCCCCTAGCGGGAGATCTGAGCAGTACTTC. Translation: CASRSPSGRSEQYF.

The chain couples TRBV30 to TRBJ2-7; D uncertain. V was shortened by 0 bases and J by 0 bases, with 6 bases between the two germline ends. There are 13 residues in the CDR3. The germline CDR1 and CDR2 sequences are GTSNPN and SVGIG (reference sequence). CDR3 sequence reads: CAWSVGLSYEQYF. Here the CDR3 DNA reads TGTGCCTGGAGTGTGGGCCTCTCCTACGAGCAGTACTTC.

The V gene is TRBV28, the J gene TRBJ1-1, with 7 positions matching TRBD1. CDR1 is MDHEN and CDR2 is SYDVKM in the germline V gene. The CDR3 loop spans 17 amino acids. The V and J ends lost 1 base and 1 base, in that order; junction bases with no gene match: 9. The CDR3 sequence: CASSLYPDRASNTEAFF. DNA of the CDR3: TGTGCCAGCAGTTTATATCCTGACAGGGCCTCGAACACTGAAGCTTTCTTT.

This clone was seen once. CDR3 loop: CAWSAGLHNSPLHF. The CDR3 region has the DNA TGTGCCTGGAGTGCGGGGTTACATAATTCACCCCTCCACTTT. The chain links TRBV30 to TRBJ1-6; D remains ambiguous. V gave up 1 base and J gave up 5 bases, with 9 bases separating them. The germline gives CDR1 GTSNPN, CDR2 SVGIG (reference sequence). This CDR3 region has 14 residues. Complete variable domain (other parts from reference TRBV30 and TRBJ1-6): SQTIHQWPATLVQPVGSPLSLECTVEGTSNPNLYWYRQAAGRGLQLLFYSVGIGQISSEVPQNLSASRPQDRQFILSSKKLLLSDSGFYLCAWSAGLHNSPLHFGNGTRLTVT.

The rearrangement uses TRBV18 and TRBJ1-1; 8 nucleotides match TRBD1. With V trimmed by 2 bases and J by 0 bases, 11 bases remained unmatched. Germline CDR1 KGHSH, CDR2 LQKENI. The CDR3 has 18 amino acids. CDR3 amino acids: CASSPSGQANRLNTEAFF. Here the CDR3 DNA reads TGTGCCAGCTCACCATCGGGACAGGCCAATCGCCTGAACACTGAAGCTTTCTTT.

The chain recombines TRBV6-5 with TRBJ2-1, with 9 bases fitting TRBD2. The V gene's germline CDR1 is MNHEY and CDR2 SVGAGI. J was trimmed by 4 bases and V by 10 bases; bases with no gene match: 8. CDR3 length equals 14 residues. This CDR3 reads CATVSTSGYNEQFF. The CDR3 nucleotides read TGTGCCACCGTATCGACTAGCGGATACAATGAGCAGTTCTTC.

V usage is TRBV11-2 and J usage is TRBJ2-3; 7 bases are shared with TRBD1. Germline V CDR1 and CDR2: SGHAT, FQNNGV. Germline trimming cut 5 bases from V and 0 bases from J; bases unmatched to any gene: 8. This CDR3 region has 16 residues. CDR3 sequence reads: CASSKQGFRSTDTQYF. The CDR3 DNA reads TGTGCCAGCAGCAAACAGGGGTTTCGGAGCACAGATACGCAGTATTTT.

This chain joins TRBV28 and TRBJ2-1; TRBD2 agrees at 9 bases. The V gene's germline CDR1 is MDHEN and CDR2 SYDVKM. This CDR3 is built from 15 residues. V trimming: 8 bases; J trimming: 0 bases; junction bases outside the gene matches: 5. The CDR3 DNA sequence: TGTGCCAGCTTGCGGGAGGGCCTCTCCTACAATGAGCAGTTCTTC. Protein: CASLREGLSYNEQFF.

This clone appeared a few times. The rearrangement joins TRBV5-1 to TRBJ2-1; D not certain. The length of the CDR3 is 14 residues. V dropped 0 bases and J dropped 4 bases, with 8 bases sitting between them. Looked up from germline, CDR1 is SGHRS and CDR2 is YFSETQ. CDR3 in amino acids: CASSLDLAYNEQFF. For the CDR3, the DNA is TGCGCCAGCAGCTTGGATCTGGCTTACAATGAGCAGTTCTTC.

V usage is TRBV18 and J usage is TRBJ2-1, with D possibly being TRBD2 (6 bases). Germline values: CDR1 KGHSH, CDR2 LQKENI. V dropped 1 base and J dropped 0 bases, with 13 bases sitting between them. This CDR3 has 17 amino acids. The CDR3 is CASSPRRGASSYNEQFF. CDR3 sequence (DNA): TGTGCCAGCTCACCACGACGCGGGGCTAGCTCCTACAATGAGCAGTTCTTC.

V and J are TRBV6-5 and TRBJ1-2; TRBD1 might be the D (5 bases). From germline, CDR1 is MNHEY and CDR2 SVGAGI. The CDR3 is 14 residues long. Trimming removed 7 bases from V and 4 bases from J, with 16 bases in between. CDR3 residues: CASILRGRFYGYTF. CDR3 nucleotide sequence: TGTGCCAGCATTTTAAGGGGCCGGTTCTATGGCTACACCTTC.

The chain links TRBV18 to TRBJ2-7; 9 nucleotides agree with TRBD2. CDR1 and CDR2 (germline): KGHSH, LQKENI. CDR3 length equals 13 residues. V shed 3 bases, J shed 6 bases, and the junction held 3 bases outside the gene matches. The DNA for the CDR3 is TGTGCCAGCTCACCGGGACTAGCAGCCGAGCAGTACTTC. This sequence encodes CASSPGLAAEQYF.

The chain combines TRBV11-2 with TRBJ2-1, with D possibly matching TRBD2 (6 bases). The CDR3 totals 16 residues. V gave up 1 base and J gave up 6 bases, with 16 bases separating them. Germline V gives CDR1 SGHAT, CDR2 FQNNGV. In DNA form, the CDR3 reads TGTGCCAGCAGCTTAGTGGGCGGGAAGGATGGCAATGAGCAGTTCTTC. It yields the protein CASSLVGGKDGNEQFF.

This clone has a single count. The chain's CDR3 is CASSQVPRPPYEQYF. The CDR3 DNA sequence: TGTGCCAGCAGCCAAGTGCCCAGGCCACCCTACGAGCAGTACTTC. The genes are TRBV3-1 (or the pseudogene TRBV3-2) and TRBJ2-7; the D is unclear. CDR3 length: 15 residues. CDR1 is LGHDT, CDR2 YNNKEL, per germline (reference sequence). V was pared by 1 base and J by 2 bases, with 12 bases between.

The CDR3 here is CSVEGLAERTDTQYF. The CDR3 bases are TGCAGCGTTGAGGGACTAGCGGAGCGCACAGATACGCAGTATTTT. The rearrangement uses TRBV29-1 and TRBJ2-3, with 11 bases aligning to TRBD2. V shed 3 bases, J shed 1 base, and the junction held 3 bases outside the gene matches. Germline loops: CDR1 SQVTM, CDR2 ANQGSEA. The CDR3 sequence is 15 residues long.

This CDR3 is CASSYQGPGNTGELFF. The DNA of the CDR3 is TGTGCCAGCAGCTATCAGGGGCCGGGGAACACCGGGGAGCTGTTTTTT. This sequence joins TRBV7-3 and TRBJ2-2; maybe TRBD1 (6 bases). The CDR3 length is 16 residues. In germline, CDR1 is SGHTA, CDR2 FQGTGA. V lost 4 bases and J 1 base, leaving 13 bases between the germline ends.

This chain uses TRBV5-4 with TRBJ2-7; 9 bases line up with TRBD1. The junction had 13 bases not matched to a gene; V was cut back by 4 bases and J by 2 bases. Germline assignment: CDR1 SGHNT and CDR2 YYREEE (reference sequence). The CDR3 has 17 amino acids. The CDR3 protein is CASSPQPPGQGAYEQYF. DNA for the CDR3: TGTGCCAGCAGCCCGCAACCCCCGGGACAGGGAGCCTACGAGCAGTACTTC.

This chain connects TRBV27 to TRBJ1-4; the D gene is possibly TRBD1 (6 bases). Germline CDR1 and CDR2: MNHEY and SMNVEV (reference sequence). Trimming removed 5 bases at V and 0 bases at J, with 16 bases between. The CDR3 consists of 17 residues. The CDR3 reads CASSPTTGRATNEKLFF. The CDR3 coding sequence is TGTGCCAGCAGTCCGACGACAGGACGCGCAACTAATGAAAAACTGTTTTTT. The full variable domain, with the rest looked up from reference TRBV27 and TRBJ1-4, is EAQVTQNPRYLITVTGKKLTVTCSQNMNHEYMSWYRQDPGLGLRQIYYSMNVEVTDKGDVPEGYKVSRKEKRNFPLILESPSPNQTSLYFCASSPTTGRATNEKLFFGSGTQLSVL.

J is TRBJ2-7 and V is TRBV11-2; 7 bases map to TRBD2. The CDR3 runs to 14 residues. Germline CDR1 reads SGHAT; CDR2 reads FQNNGV. After removal of 2 bases from V and 4 bases from J, the junction contained 5 bases not matched to a gene. CDR3 in amino acids: CASSLLREWYEQYF. The CDR3 nucleotides read TGTGCCAGCAGCTTATTGCGGGAGTGGTACGAGCAGTACTTC.

V and J are TRBV18 and TRBJ2-3; perhaps TRBD2 as D (6 bases). CDR3 size: 15 residues. Looked up from germline, CDR1 is KGHSH and CDR2 is LQKENI. V was cut by 2 bases and J by 2 bases, with 11 bases left in between. CDR3 nucleotide sequence: TGTGCCAGCTCACCAGAGGGAGGATACACAGATACGCAGTATTTT. Protein product: CASSPEGGYTDTQYF.